Listed below are T cell receptor beta chains from one sample, sequenced in a study of T cells after yellow fever vaccination. TCRdb processed the 5' RACE reads anew with MiXCR; each CDR3 protein has one entry. Of about 200,000 distinct CDR3 sequences listed, 3% to 4% are singletons. Sequenced material: CD4+ T cells sorted from PBMCs, taken 10 days after the yellow fever booster vaccination. The origin of the receptors is a man aged 18 to 30 who received the YFV17D yellow fever vaccine. Both conserved end residues are part of each CDR3. Each record gives: D gene, clone size, V gene, J gene, CDR3 protein, CDR3 DNA. A D gene is named only where the DNA matches it firmly. Clone size appears in some rows only: once, few, many, or a class for an expanded clone.

>-|-|TRBV24-1|TRBJ1-1
CATRRSGRWTEAFF
TGTGCCACCAGACGCTCAGGGCGGTGGACTGAAGCTTTCTTT
>-|many|TRBV12-3/TRBV12-4|TRBJ1-5
CASSFGRNQPQHF
TGTGCCAGCAGTTTCGGAAGAAATCAGCCCCAGCATTTT
>TRBD1|many|TRBV9|TRBJ2-3
CASSALQGLRTDTQYF
TGTGCCAGCAGCGCCTTACAGGGGCTCCGCACAGATACGCAGTATTTT
>-|-|TRBV6-1|TRBJ1-2
CASTPTEFSNYGYPF
TGTGCCAGCACCCCGACAGAGTTCTCCAACTATGGCTACCCCTTC
>TRBD1|many|TRBV12-3/TRBV12-4|TRBJ1-1
CASSSPGGQWTEAFF
TGTGCCAGCAGTTCCCCAGGGGGGCAGTGGACTGAAGCTTTCTTT
>-|-|TRBV5-1|TRBJ2-3
CASSPPSLTDTQYF
TGCGCCAGCAGCCCGCCTTCACTGACAGATACGCAGTATTTT
>-|-|TRBV30|TRBJ2-2
CAWTRGAGELFF
TGTGCCTGGACGAGGGGCGCCGGGGAGCTGTTTTTT
>-|-|TRBV6-5|TRBJ2-5
CASRPGARETQYF
TGTGCCAGCAGGCCCGGGGCCCGAGAGACCCAGTACTTC
>-|many|TRBV6-5|TRBJ2-7
CASRRQGSSYEQYF
TGTGCCAGCAGGAGACAAGGGTCCTCCTACGAGCAGTACTTC
>-|-|TRBV20-1|TRBJ2-3
CSARDPPGATDTQYF
TGCAGTGCTAGAGATCCTCCGGGAGCTACAGATACGCAGTATTTT
>TRBD1|many|TRBV2|TRBJ1-1
CATVNPRGERSEAFF
TGTGCCACCGTGAACCCCAGGGGGGAGAGGAGTGAAGCTTTCTTT
>-|-|TRBV6-6|TRBJ1-1
CASSYSAGNTEAFF
TGTGCCAGCAGTTACTCGGCAGGGAACACTGAAGCTTTCTTT
>TRBD1|-|TRBV4-2|TRBJ2-5
CASRPDRAQETQYF
TGTGCCAGCAGACCAGACAGGGCCCAAGAGACCCAGTACTTC
>-|many|TRBV9|TRBJ2-7
CASSVVPGPDYEQYF
TGTGCCAGCAGCGTAGTGCCCGGGCCCGACTACGAGCAGTACTTC
>-|few|TRBV20-1|TRBJ1-2
CSARPNSLYGYTF
TGCAGTGCTAGACCCAACAGCCTCTATGGCTACACCTTC
>TRBD1|many|TRBV28|TRBJ2-7
CASSYSTAWDRGPDEQYF
TGTGCCAGCAGCTACTCTACGGCCTGGGACAGGGGTCCCGACGAGCAGTACTTC
>-|few|TRBV19|TRBJ1-6
CASSPQLIYNSPLHF
TGTGCCAGTAGTCCACAGCTCATCTATAATTCACCCCTCCACTTT
>TRBD1|few|TRBV7-3|TRBJ2-3
CASSQNTGVIRTDTQYF
TGTGCCAGCAGCCAAAACACAGGGGTGATAAGGACAGATACGCAGTATTTT
>-|many|TRBV9|TRBJ2-3
CASSVTSTDTQYF
TGTGCCAGCAGCGTAACTAGCACAGATACGCAGTATTTT
>TRBD1|-|TRBV11-2|TRBJ1-2
CASSLPDRVHGYTF
TGTGCCAGCAGCCTTCCTGACAGGGTTCATGGCTACACCTTC
>-|few|TRBV3-1|TRBJ2-5
CASEGRGIETQYF
TGTGCCAGCGAAGGCCGGGGGATCGAGACCCAGTACTTC
>TRBD1|many|TRBV6-5|TRBJ1-1
CASSLGTARGRRTEAFF
TGTGCCAGCAGTCTCGGGACAGCTCGAGGGCGGCGGACTGAAGCTTTCTTT
>-|-|TRBV6-5|TRBJ1-6
CASRSQAGDSPLHF
TGTGCCAGCAGGAGCCAGGCCGGAGATTCACCCCTCCACTTT
>-|many|TRBV2|TRBJ1-4
CASLRGTRHEKLFF
TGTGCCAGTCTAAGAGGGACAAGGCATGAAAAACTGTTTTTT
>-|many|TRBV7-9|TRBJ2-1
CASSFPPRLGNEQFF
TGTGCCAGCAGCTTCCCGCCCCGGTTGGGAAATGAGCAGTTCTTC
>TRBD1|few|TRBV5-6|TRBJ1-6
CASSFRDRTNSPLHF
TGTGCCAGCAGCTTTCGGGACAGGACTAATTCACCCCTCCACTTT
>-|few|TRBV5-1|TRBJ2-5
CASSLPRVETQYF
TGCGCCAGCAGCTTACCCAGGGTAGAGACCCAGTACTTC
>TRBD1|-|TRBV20-1|TRBJ2-4
CSAPDRVKNIQYF
TGCAGTGCCCCGGACAGGGTTAAAAACATTCAGTACTTC
>-|-|TRBV6-5|TRBJ1-5
CASARSSNQPQHF
TGTGCCAGTGCAAGAAGTAGCAATCAGCCCCAGCATTTT